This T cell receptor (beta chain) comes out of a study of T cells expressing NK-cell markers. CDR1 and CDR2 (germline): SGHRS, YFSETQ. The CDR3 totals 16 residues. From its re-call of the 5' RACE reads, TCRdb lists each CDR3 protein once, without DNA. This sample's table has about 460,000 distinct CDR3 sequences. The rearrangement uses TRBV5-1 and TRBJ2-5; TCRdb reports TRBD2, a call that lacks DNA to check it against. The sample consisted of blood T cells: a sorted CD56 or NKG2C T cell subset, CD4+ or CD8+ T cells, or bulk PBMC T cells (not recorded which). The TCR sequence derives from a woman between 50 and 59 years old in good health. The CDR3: CASSLVSGSGIETQYF.